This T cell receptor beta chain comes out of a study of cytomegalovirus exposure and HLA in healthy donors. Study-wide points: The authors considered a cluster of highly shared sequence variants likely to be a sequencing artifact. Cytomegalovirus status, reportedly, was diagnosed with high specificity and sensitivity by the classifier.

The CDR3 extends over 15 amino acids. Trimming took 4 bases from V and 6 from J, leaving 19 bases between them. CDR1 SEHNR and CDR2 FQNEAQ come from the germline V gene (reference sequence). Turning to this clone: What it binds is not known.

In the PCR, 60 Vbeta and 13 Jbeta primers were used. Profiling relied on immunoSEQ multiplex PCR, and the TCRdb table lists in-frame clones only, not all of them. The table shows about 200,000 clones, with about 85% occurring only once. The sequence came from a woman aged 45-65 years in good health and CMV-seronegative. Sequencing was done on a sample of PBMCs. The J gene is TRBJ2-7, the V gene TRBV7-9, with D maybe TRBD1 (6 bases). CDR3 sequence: CASSSQQGVAGEQYF. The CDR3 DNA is TGTGCCAGCAGCTCACAACAGGGCGTTGCAGGCGAGCAGTACTTC.